Detailed here is one TCR beta chain. What it binds is unknown. Here immunoSEQ multiplex PCR was the method, and the copy in TCRdb shows in-frame clones only, minus some. The top ten clones hold 7.5% to 10% of a sample with fewer than 80,000 clones, approximately 84% of them seen once. Blood got drawn at baseline, again on cycle 4 day 1, and then on cycle 7 day 1. Germline lookup yields CDR1 SGHNT and CDR2 YENEEA. CDR3 length equals 15 residues. V lost 5 bases and J 2 bases, leaving 12 bases between the germline ends. This entry is derived from a study of OX40 agonist ivuxolimab in advanced cancers. Overall study: A mean age of around 66 years, range about 23 to 90, was recorded, and roughly 80% were male.

Study observations and caveats: Circulating CD4+ and CD8+ T cells showed clonal expansion by week 6 at 0.1 to 3.0 mg/kg. CD8+ T cells (on average) carried more expanded clones than CD4+ T cells.

Specimen: CD4+ or CD8+ T cells sorted from blood, collected in a trial of the OX40 agonist ivuxolimab. The TCR was taken from an adult with an advanced solid tumor such as melanoma, head and neck, liver or kidney cancer. The chain links TRBV11-3 to TRBJ2-2; tentatively, D is TRBD1 or TRBD2 (5 bases each). In nucleotides, the CDR3 is TGTGCCAGCAGCCGCCGGGACGCCAACACCGGGGAGCTGTTTTTT. Translation gives CASSRRDANTGELFF.